Listed below are T cell receptor beta chains from one sample, sequenced in a study of T cells after posttransplantation cyclophosphamide. The protocol was immunoSEQ multiplex PCR, while the TCRdb copy is restricted to in-frame clones and leaves out a portion. The table shows 15,000 to 20,000 clones, with roughly 84% occurring only once. The material was PBMCs, obtained after an allogeneic stem cell transplant with a calcineurin inhibitor and methotrexate. Receptor source: a male patient in his fifties or sixties who received an allogeneic stem cell transplant from an unrelated donor, was CMV-positive, and had chronic GVHD only. Some T cells may be transferred from the graft donor. The CDR3 runs from the conserved cysteine through the conserved F or W. The order of the fields is D gene, V gene, J gene, clone size, CDR3 DNA, CDR3 protein. A D gene is named only where the DNA matches it firmly. Some rows have no size entry. The others give once, few or many, or a class for an expanded clone.

>-|TRBV14|TRBJ1-6|-
TGTGCCAGCAGCCAAGATAGACACCATTCACCCCTCCACTTT
CASSQDRHHSPLHF
>TRBD1|TRBV7-9|TRBJ1-6|-
TGTGCCAGCAGCCCCTCCGGACAGGGTGGAAATTCACCCCTCCACTTT
CASSPSGQGGNSPLHF
>-|TRBV5-4|TRBJ2-5|-
TGTGCCAGCACCGGACAGCCCCAAGAGACCCAGTACTTC
CASTGQPQETQYF
>-|TRBV11-2|TRBJ2-7|once
TGTGCCAGCAGCCTTCCCTACGAGCAGTACTTC
CASSLPYEQYF
>TRBD2|TRBV19|TRBJ2-3|-
TGTGCCAGTAGTATAGCGGGAGGCGCAGATACGCAGTATTTT
CASSIAGGADTQYF
>TRBD2|TRBV2|TRBJ2-1|once
TGTGCCAGCAGTTATCCCGGGACTAGCGGGATAGGGAATGAGCAGTTCTTC
CASSYPGTSGIGNEQFF
>TRBD2|TRBV28|TRBJ2-7|once
TGTGCCAGCAGTTCTCCCGGACTAGCGGGAGGCTACGAGCAGTACTTC
CASSSPGLAGGYEQYF
>TRBD2|TRBV5-1|TRBJ2-5|-
TGCGCCAGCAGCTCGCCGGGGGGACAAGAGACCCAGTACTTC
CASSSPGGQETQYF
>-|TRBV28|TRBJ1-2|-
TGTGCCAGCAGTACATGGTCGGAGGCGTGGGGCTACACCTTC
CASSTWSEAWGYTF
>-|TRBV11-2|TRBJ2-7|-
TGTGCCAGCAGCTTTGGCCCCTCCTACGAGCAGTACTTC
CASSFGPSYEQYF
>TRBD1|TRBV7-2|TRBJ2-7|-
TGTGCCAGCAGCGAACGACAGGGGTGGTACGAGCAGTACTTC
CASSERQGWYEQYF
>-|TRBV5-5|TRBJ2-3|-
TGTGCCAGCAGCTTGGAAGGGGCAACGCAGTATTTT
CASSLEGATQYF
>-|TRBV2|TRBJ2-5|-
TGTGCCAGCACCCTAAATAACCAAGAGACCCAGTACTTC
CASTLNNQETQYF
>-|TRBV11-3|TRBJ2-7|-
TGTGCCAGCAGCCCACGGGAGGGGGCGGGCGAGCAGTACTTC
CASSPREGAGEQYF
>TRBD2|TRBV4-1|TRBJ2-7|-
TGCGCCAGCAGCCAAGGGCGGGAGGTGACCTACGAGCAGTACTTC
CASSQGREVTYEQYF
>TRBD2|TRBV28|TRBJ2-7|-
TGTGCCAGCAGTTTAACGGGACTAGCGGGAGGGTACGGGCAGTACTTC
CASSLTGLAGGYGQYF
>TRBD2|TRBV28|TRBJ2-6|-
TGTGCCAGCAGACCACTTCGGACTAGCGGGAGTTCTGGGGCCAACGTCCTGACTTTC
CASRPLRTSGSSGANVLTF
>-|TRBV7-9|TRBJ2-7|-
TGTGCCAGCAGCTCAGAAGTTACCTACGAGCAGTACTTC
CASSSEVTYEQYF
>-|TRBV7-8|TRBJ2-7|-
TGTGCCAGCAGCTCGGCAGGTACCTACGAGCAGTACTTC
CASSSAGTYEQYF
>TRBD2|TRBV28|TRBJ2-1|-
TGTGCCAGCAGTTTAACCGGGACTAGCGGGATAGGTGATGAGCAGTTCTTC
CASSLTGTSGIGDEQFF
>-|TRBV5-4|TRBJ2-1|-
TGTGCCAGCACATTTACAGGAAATTACAATGAGCAGTTCTTC
CASTFTGNYNEQFF
>TRBD1|TRBV6-5|TRBJ1-2|-
TGTGCCAGCAGCCTCCAGGGACAGGGAGTCGATGGCTACACCTTC
CASSLQGQGVDGYTF
>TRBD2|TRBV5-4|TRBJ2-7|-
TGTGCCAGCAGCCTAGCGGTCTCCTACGAGCAGTACTTC
CASSLAVSYEQYF
>-|TRBV6-4|TRBJ2-2|-
TGTGCCAGCAGTGATCATTTGACAAAAAACACCGGGGAGCTGTTTTTT
CASSDHLTKNTGELFF
>TRBD2|TRBV9|TRBJ2-7|-
TGTGCCAGCAGCCCACTAGCGGGAGGGACCTACGAGCAGTACTTC
CASSPLAGGTYEQYF
>-|TRBV10-3|TRBJ2-7|-
TGTGCCATCAGTGTAGACAGCCTTAAAGCCGAGCAGTACTTC
CAISVDSLKAEQYF
>TRBD2|TRBV4-2|TRBJ2-7|-
TGTGCCAGCAGCCAAGTTCCGCGGACTAGCGGCCAATACGAGCAGTACTTC
CASSQVPRTSGQYEQYF
>TRBD1|TRBV7-8|TRBJ2-5|-
TGTGCCAGCAGTTTCGACAGGGCCCTAGAGACCCAGTACTTC
CASSFDRALETQYF
>TRBD1|TRBV19|TRBJ1-2|-
TGTGCCAGTAGAGGGCGACAGGGCGCCTATGGCTACACCTTC
CASRGRQGAYGYTF
>-|TRBV11-2|TRBJ2-7|-
TGTGCCAGCAGCTTACATACCGGGACCTACGAGCAGTACTTC
CASSLHTGTYEQYF
>-|TRBV19|TRBJ2-3|-
TGTGCCAGTAGTGCGAGCACAGATACGCAGTATTTT
CASSASTDTQYF
>-|TRBV11-3|TRBJ1-1|-
TGTGCCAGCAGCCCCAGGGGCGTGAACACTGAAGCTTTCTTT
CASSPRGVNTEAFF
>TRBD1|TRBV19|TRBJ1-1|-
TGTGCCAGTAGTAGCCACGGGACAGAAGTTCTTGGGAGGACTGAAGCTTTCTTT
CASSSHGTEVLGRTEAFF
>-|TRBV10-3|TRBJ2-7|-
TGTGCCATCAGTGACAGGGGCGACGAGCAGTACTTC
CAISDRGDEQYF
>-|TRBV9|TRBJ2-3|-
TGTGCCAGCAGCGCCCAGGGCGCCCCCCAAGATACGCAGTATTTT
CASSAQGAPQDTQYF
>-|TRBV7-3|TRBJ2-3|-
TGTGCCAGCAGCCCCAGACTAACAGATACGCAGTATTTT
CASSPRLTDTQYF
>TRBD1|TRBV10-2|TRBJ2-6|few
TGCGCCAGTGGACAGGGTACGGGAGGGGCCAACGTCCTGACTTTC
CASGQGTGGANVLTF
>TRBD1|TRBV9|TRBJ1-1|-
TGTGCCAGCAGCGTAGGTGGACAGGGTAGGGACACTGAAGCTTTCTTT
CASSVGGQGRDTEAFF
>-|TRBV29-1|TRBJ2-2|-
TGCAGCGTTGAAACGGGAAGCGGGGAGCTGTTTTTT
CSVETGSGELFF
>-|TRBV5-4|TRBJ1-2|-
TGTGCCAGCAGACCGGTGGGGCACTATGGCTACACCTTC
CASRPVGHYGYTF
>-|TRBV5-8|TRBJ2-1|once
TGTGCCAGCAGCTTGGGGAGCTCCTACAATGAGCAGTTCTTC
CASSLGSSYNEQFF
>TRBD1|TRBV5-6|TRBJ2-3|-
TGTGCCAGCAGCTTAGACAGGGGGCGGACAGATACGCAGTATTTT
CASSLDRGRTDTQYF
>-|TRBV18|TRBJ2-7|-
TGTGCCAGCTCCCAAGAGCCCGTTGCGTCCTACGAGCAGTACTTC
CASSQEPVASYEQYF
>TRBD2|TRBV6-5|TRBJ2-1|once
TGTGCCAGTGGGACTAGCGGTAACAATGAGCAGTTCTTC
CASGTSGNNEQFF
>TRBD1|TRBV19|TRBJ1-2|-
TGTGCCAGTAGTATAGGGACAGGGGACTATGGCTACACCTTC
CASSIGTGDYGYTF
>-|TRBV7-2|TRBJ2-3|-
TGTGCCAGCAAGGCGGGCGGTACGAGCACAGATACGCAGTATTTT
CASKAGGTSTDTQYF